The 25 T cell receptor beta chains below all came from one sample that was sequenced in a study of regulatory T cells in long-lasting Graves disease. Sample time point: persistent/refractory GD, antithyroid drugs over 5 years with positive TRAb. PBMC RNA served as the TCR library source. CDR3 regions were amplified by Arm-PCR using iRepertoire HTBI primers to build TCR beta libraries. TCRdb re-called the multiplex PCR reads through MiXCR, storing one row per CDR3 protein. This sample has roughly 500,000 distinct CDR3 sequences, with about 22% found just once. The specimen comprised peripheral blood mononuclear cells (PBMCs), sampled when the disease was refractory, from a patient treated with antithyroid drugs. The source of these receptors is a female donor with Graves disease.

The gene calls are TRBV7-9 and TRBJ2-5, with 11 bases fitting TRBD1. After removal of 1 base from V and 1 base from J, the junction contained 2 bases not matched to a gene. This CDR3 has 16 residues. CDR1 and CDR2 from the germline V gene are SEHNR and FQNEAQ (reference sequence). DNA of the CDR3: TGTGCCAGCAGCTTAGTGGGACAGGGGGTCCAAGAGACCCAGTACTTC. Translated: CASSLVGQGVQETQYF.

This clonotype was picked up many times. The CDR3 loop is CASSLVQGKSDEQYF. The CDR3 DNA reads TGTGCCAGCAGTTTGGTCCAAGGGAAAAGCGACGAGCAGTACTTC. V gene TRBV28 combines with J gene TRBJ2-7; D is ambiguous. Germline loops: CDR1 MDHEN, CDR2 SYDVKM. This CDR3 spans 15 amino acids. Trimming stripped 3 bases from V and 5 bases from J, with 17 bases between.

Ten or more counts support this clonotype. V gene TRBV6-1 combines with J gene TRBJ1-6; 7 bases line up with TRBD1. Per the germline V gene, CDR1 is MNHNS and CDR2 is SASEGT. The CDR3 totals 15 residues. J gave up 3 bases and V 5 bases, and 4 bases lay outside the gene matches. This chain's CDR3 is CASSLGTDYNSPLHF. In nucleotides, the CDR3 is TGTGCCAGCAGTCTCGGGACAGACTATAATTCACCCCTCCACTTT.

With regard to this clonotype: A much larger clone differs by one base, so this may be a read error. This sequence joins TRBV20-1 and TRBJ2-7; unclear D gene. The length of the CDR3 is 12 residues. Looked up from germline, CDR1 is DFQATT and CDR2 is SNEGSKA (reference sequence). V dropped 6 bases and J dropped 3 bases, with 12 bases sitting between them. In DNA form, the CDR3 reads TGCAGTGCGGACCTCCCTGTCTACGAGCAGTACTTC. Its translation: CSADLPVYEQYF.

The rearrangement joins TRBV6-2 or TRBV6-3 to TRBJ1-6; D ambiguous. V was trimmed by 2 bases and J by 0 bases, leaving 17 bases between them. The CDR3 runs 19 residues. Germline V gene data show CDR1 as MNHEY and CDR2 as SVGEGT. CDR3 loop: CASSYAPGFSSSYNSPLHF. In DNA, the CDR3 is TGTGCCAGCAGTTACGCTCCCGGGTTCTCCAGCTCCTATAATTCACCCCTCCACTTT.

The rearrangement joins TRBV7-9 to TRBJ2-4, with 10 positions matching TRBD2. There are 15 residues in the CDR3. CDR1 SEHNR and CDR2 FQNEAQ come from the germline V gene (reference sequence). The V and J ends lost 4 bases and 1 base, in that order; junction bases with no gene match: 1. The CDR3 here is CASSSAGGAKNIQYF. CDR3 nucleotide sequence: TGTGCCAGCAGCTCAGCGGGAGGGGCCAAAAACATTCAGTACTTC.

This clonotype was observed a few times. V is TRBV9 and J is TRBJ1-1; D unclear. The CDR3 is 13 amino acids. The V gene's germline CDR1 is SGDLS and CDR2 YYNGEE. The germline V and J ends were trimmed by 3 bases and 6 bases, with 12 bases remaining between them. The CDR3 nucleotides are TGTGCCAGCAGCGCTTGGACGGGAGCTGAAGCTTTCTTT. Translation: CASSAWTGAEAFF.

This chain connects TRBV7-2 to TRBJ2-7; 9 nucleotides match TRBD1. Germline V lookup: CDR1 SGHTA, CDR2 FQGNSA. V shed 3 bases and J 6 bases; nucleotides not matched to a gene: 9. The CDR3 is 15 amino acids. CDR3 in amino acids: CASSFTGTGTGEQYF. The CDR3 DNA reads TGTGCCAGCAGCTTCACCGGGACAGGGACAGGCGAGCAGTACTTC.

This clonotype was counted at least ten times. The genes are TRBV3-1 and TRBJ1-4; TRBD1 matches 9 bases. V dropped 6 bases and J dropped 8; count of bases not matched to a gene: 4. Germline CDR1 reads LGHDT; CDR2 reads YNNKEL (reference sequence). The CDR3 totals 13 residues. CDR3 nucleotide sequence: TGTGCCAGCAGTTACAGGGGGCAGGAAAAACTGTTTTTT. Encoded protein: CASSYRGQEKLFF.

The rearrangement links TRBV3-1 to TRBJ1-3; possibly TRBD1 for D (5 bases). CDR1 and CDR2 from the germline V gene are LGHDT and YNNKEL (reference sequence). The V gene lost 4 bases and the J gene lost 0 bases, with 10 bases spanning the gap. The CDR3 is made up of 15 amino acids. The CDR3 here is CASSLRGVSGNTIYF. CDR3 in DNA: TGTGCCAGCAGCCTCCGAGGGGTCTCTGGAAACACCATATATTTT.

V is TRBV27 and J is TRBJ2-7; D remains ambiguous. The CDR3 loop spans 14 amino acids. V was pared by 2 bases and J by 3 bases, with 11 bases between. Germline V gene sequence: CDR1 MNHEY, CDR2 SMNVEV (reference sequence). Here the CDR3 reads CASSLRAEVYEQYF. In DNA, the CDR3 is TGTGCCAGCAGTTTAAGGGCAGAGGTCTACGAGCAGTACTTC.

A few counts support this clonotype. The chain links TRBV24-1 to TRBJ2-6, with 9 nucleotides matching TRBD1. The CDR3 has 16 amino acids. In germline, CDR1 is KGHDR, CDR2 SFDVKD. After removal of 3 bases from V and 2 bases from J, the junction contained 1 base not matched to a gene. CDR3: CATSDGTGTGANVLTF. The CDR3 DNA follows: TGTGCCACCAGTGATGGGACAGGGACTGGGGCCAACGTCCTGACTTTC.

This clonotype has ten or more counts. This chain joins TRBV10-3 and TRBJ1-1; D is undetermined. Germline lookup yields CDR1 ENHRY and CDR2 SYGVKD. The CDR3 covers 13 residues. Between the trimmed V and J ends, which lost 4 bases and 3 bases, there was a span of 9 bases. The CDR3 here is CAISARRDTEAFF. CDR3 DNA sequence: TGTGCCATCAGTGCAAGGCGCGACACTGAAGCTTTCTTT.

A few counts support this clonotype. V gene TRBV7-6 combines with J gene TRBJ2-3, with D perhaps TRBD2 (5 bases). There are 14 residues in the CDR3. The V and J ends lost 2 bases and 1 base respectively, with 7 bases between them. Germline CDR1 and CDR2: SGHVS and FNYEAQ. Written as DNA, the CDR3 is TGTGCCAGCAGCTTATCTAGCCGCACAGATACGCAGTATTTT. This encodes CASSLSSRTDTQYF. The full variable domain, its missing parts supplied by reference TRBV7-6 and TRBJ2-3, is GAGVSQSPRYKVTKRGQDVALRCDPISGHVSLYWYRQALGQGPEFLTYFNYEAQQDKSGLPNDRFSAERPEGSISTLTIQRTEQRDSAMYRCASSLSSRTDTQYFGPGTRLTVL.

This chain's CDR3 is CASSNPVWSSYEQYF. CDR3 in DNA: TGTGCCAGCAGCAATCCCGTTTGGAGCTCCTACGAGCAGTACTTC. The rearrangement joins TRBV28 to TRBJ2-7; unclear D gene. Per the germline V gene, CDR1 is MDHEN and CDR2 is SYDVKM. The CDR3 is made up of 15 amino acids. V was cut by 6 bases and J by 0 bases, with 15 bases left in between.

This clonotype was seen a handful of times. The rearrangement uses TRBV20-1 and TRBJ2-7, with 7 bases fitting TRBD1. Trimming at V came to 4 bases and at J to 6 bases, leaving 9 bases not matched to a gene. CDR1 and CDR2 (germline): DFQATT, SNEGSKA (reference sequence). CDR3 length: 13 amino acids. CDR3 DNA: TGCAGTGCTATTGGGGACAGTGGGATCGAGCAGTACTTC. Translated, it gives CSAIGDSGIEQYF.

The chain couples TRBV29-1 to TRBJ1-1; D unclear. The germline gives CDR1 SQVTM, CDR2 ANQGSEA. The CDR3 contains 15 residues. Between the trimmed V and J ends, which lost 6 bases and 3 bases, there was a span of 20 bases. The CDR3 here is CSVEGRATGDTEAFF. The CDR3 DNA reads as TGCAGCGTCGAGGGAAGAGCGACTGGGGACACTGAAGCTTTCTTT.

Ten or more counts support this clonotype. This sequence joins TRBV7-3 and TRBJ2-5; TRBD1 matches at 7 bases. This CDR3 has 12 amino acids. The germline gives CDR1 SGHTA, CDR2 FQGTGA. With V trimmed by 9 bases and J by 5 bases, 6 bases remained unmatched. The CDR3 protein is CARLQGKETQYF. In nucleotides, the CDR3 is TGTGCCAGGTTACAGGGGAAGGAGACCCAGTACTTC.

The chain couples TRBV19 to TRBJ1-2; D is possibly TRBD1 (6 bases). Germline V gives CDR1 LNHDA, CDR2 SQIVND (reference sequence). V lost 7 bases, J lost 3 bases, and 6 bases lay in between. This CDR3 has 11 residues. The CDR3 nucleotides read TGTGCCAGTAACAGGGACTATGGCTACACCTTC. It specifies CASNRDYGYTF. Full variable domain (rest looked up from reference TRBV19 and TRBJ1-2): DGGITQSPKYLFRKEGQNVTLSCEQNLNHDAMYWYRQDPGQGLRLIYYSQIVNDFQKGDIAEGYSVSREKKESFPLTVTSAQKNPTAFYLCASNRDYGYTFGSGTRLTVV.

This clonotype was observed at least ten times. The chain couples TRBV28 to TRBJ2-7, with D possibly called TRBD1 or TRBD2 (6 bases each). With 7 bases removed from V and 4 bases from J, the gap between germline ends came to 20 bases. The CDR3 runs to 15 residues. Germline V lookup: CDR1 MDHEN, CDR2 SYDVKM. CDR3: CASTPGGGGEYEQYF. CDR3 nucleotide sequence: TGTGCCAGCACCCCAGGTGGAGGGGGAGAATACGAGCAGTACTTC.

The J gene is TRBJ1-5, the V gene TRBV19; a weak D match, TRBD1 (5 bases). V was cut by 1 base and J by 7 bases, with 14 bases left in between. CDR1 LNHDA and CDR2 SQIVND come from the germline V gene (reference sequence). CDR3 length equals 15 residues. As DNA, the CDR3 is TGTGCCAGTAGTATAGCGTCTGGGGGATTGCAGCCCCAGCATTTT. This encodes CASSIASGGLQPQHF.

As to this clonotype: This clone may be a read error of a much larger clone one base away. The gene calls are TRBV7-6 and TRBJ2-5; 7 bases map to TRBD2. Losses at the gene ends were 5 bases for V and 2 bases for J; bases not matched to a gene: 11. This CDR3 is 16 amino acids long. The V gene's germline CDR1 is SGHVS and CDR2 FNYEAQ. DNA for the CDR3: TGTGCCAGCAGCGCCTGGACTGGCGGGGGACAAGAGACCCAGTACTTC. As protein: CASSAWTGGGQETQYF.

This clonotype was seen repeatedly, ten times or more. V is TRBV7-8 and J is TRBJ1-4; D call uncertain. This CDR3 has 14 residues. In germline, CDR1 is SGHVS, CDR2 FQNEAQ. V lost 3 bases and J lost 3, with 8 bases in between. The CDR3 coding sequence is TGTGCCAGCAGCTTGGACCCAGCTAATGAAAAACTGTTTTTT. This codes for CASSLDPANEKLFF. Supplemented by reference TRBV7-8 and TRBJ1-4, the full variable domain reads GAGVSQSPRYKVAKRGQDVALRCDPISGHVSLFWYQQALGQGPEFLTYFQNEAQLDKSGLPSDRFFAERPEGSVSTLKIQRTQQEDSAVYLCASSLDPANEKLFFGSGTQLSVL.

The chain employs TRBV13 and TRBJ1-1; 8 bases agree with TRBD1. This CDR3 spans 16 amino acids. Losses at the gene ends were 3 bases for V and 1 base for J; bases not matched to a gene: 7. From germline, CDR1 is PRHDT and CDR2 FYEKMQ (reference sequence). CDR3 in DNA: TGTGCCAGCAGCTTTGGCCCTACAGGGGGGAACACTGAAGCTTTCTTT. It encodes CASSFGPTGGNTEAFF.

This clonotype appeared a few times. The gene calls are TRBV20-1 and TRBJ1-5; 7 bases agree with TRBD1. Per the germline V gene, CDR1 is DFQATT and CDR2 is SNEGSKA (reference sequence). The CDR3 has 13 residues. The J segment lost 7 bases and the V segment lost 6 bases, leaving 9 bases of the junction unmatched. The CDR3 DNA is TGCAGTGCCTCCGGCCAGGGGGACCAGCCCCAGCATTTT. It yields the protein CSASGQGDQPQHF.